The sequence of this T cell receptor (beta chain) was determined in a study of T cell responses to AZD1222 COVID-19 vaccine. Looking at the study overall: Pooling covered second doses at about 4 or about 12 weeks.

General study findings and limits: Clonal diversity may have been underestimated in mostly white British donors. Without day 14 samples, only post-peak T cell repertoires were studied. Just 5 to 7 AZD1222 recipients were seropositive at baseline.

Assay: immunoSEQ multiplex PCR; the TCRdb copy retains only in-frame clones and omits some. The sample consists of about 120,000 clones, about 88% of them appearing once. Per germline, CDR1 SGHRS and CDR2 YFSETQ. The CDR3 runs to 14 residues. Trimming removed 1 base from V and 1 base from J, with 7 bases in between. With respect to this clone: Its specificity is not known.

The material was peripheral blood, obtained on day 0 of AZD1222 vaccination. The receptor comes from an adult in good health. This chain uses TRBV5-1 with TRBJ2-3; TRBD1 is a possible D gene (6 bases). The CDR3 loop is CASSLNRGTDTQYF. Written as DNA, the CDR3 is TGCGCCAGCAGCTTGAACAGGGGCACAGATACGCAGTATTTT.